The 23 T cell receptor beta chains listed next were all sequenced from one sample in a study of beta chain features in type 1 diabetes. Since all of the isolated RNA was reverse transcribed, expressed TCRB transcripts were what got sequenced. Clones were read by immunoSEQ multiplex PCR, and TCRdb kept only the in-frame ones, dropping some. The table records over 500,000 clones, 15% to 19% of them present only once. The source material was naive CD4+ T cells from blood. The receptors originated from a young man in good health.

The chain couples TRBV7-2 to TRBJ2-7; D might be TRBD1 or TRBD2, each matching 5 bases. CDR3 length: 15 amino acids. The V end lost 0 bases, the J end lost 6 bases, and 15 bases lay between the germline ends. CDR1 is SGHTA and CDR2 is FQGNSA in the germline V gene. CDR3 bases: TGTGCCAGCAGCTTAGCCCCGGGACGGAGAATCGAGCAGTACTTC. Amino acids: CASSLAPGRRIEQYF.

J is TRBJ2-3 and V is TRBV9; 9 bases are shared with TRBD2. Germline lookup yields CDR1 SGDLS and CDR2 YYNGEE. Losses at the gene ends were 4 bases for V and 4 bases for J; bases not matched to a gene: 7. This CDR3 comprises 15 residues. The chain's CDR3 is CASSRAGGPPDTQYF. CDR3 sequence (DNA): TGTGCCAGCAGCAGGGCGGGAGGGCCCCCAGATACGCAGTATTTT.

This clone was observed a handful of times. The chain employs TRBV7-2 and TRBJ2-5, with a tentative D call TRBD1 (6 bases). V shed 5 bases and J shed 5 bases, with 21 bases lying between them. This CDR3 is 16 amino acids long. CDR1 and CDR2 from the germline V gene are SGHTA and FQGNSA. The CDR3 is CASSPRGARGWETQYF. CDR3 nucleotides: TGTGCCAGCAGCCCCAGAGGGGCCAGGGGATGGGAGACCCAGTACTTC.

The J gene is TRBJ1-2, the V gene TRBV28; 10 positions match TRBD1. With 3 bases clipped from V and 4 bases from J, the junction kept 5 bases outside the gene matches. Germline V CDR1 and CDR2: MDHEN, SYDVKM. The CDR3 contains 15 residues. As DNA, the CDR3 is TGTGCCAGCAGTTTTGGGACAGGGGAGATCTATGGCTACACCTTC. Translating gives CASSFGTGEIYGYTF.

The chain employs TRBV27 and TRBJ2-3; perhaps TRBD1 as D (6 bases). The CDR3 runs to 14 residues. CDR1 is MNHEY and CDR2 is SMNVEV in the germline V gene (reference sequence). Trimming shortened V by 3 bases and J by 4 bases, and 11 bases separated the two germline ends. This CDR3 is CASSFGRGPDTQYF. DNA for the CDR3: TGTGCCAGCAGTTTCGGCAGGGGCCCAGATACGCAGTATTTT.

About this clone: The sample carries other DNA sequences with the same CDR3. V and J are TRBV18 and TRBJ2-7, with 9 bases matching TRBD1. With 3 bases clipped from V and 2 bases from J, the junction kept 2 bases outside the gene matches. This CDR3 is 14 amino acids long. From germline, CDR1 is KGHSH and CDR2 LQKENI. Here the CDR3 DNA reads TGTGCCAGCTCACCGGACAGGGGAGCCTACGAGCAGTACTTC. As protein: CASSPDRGAYEQYF. Combining the CDR3 with reference TRBV18 and TRBJ2-7 gives the whole variable domain NAGVMQNPRHLVRRRGQEARLRCSPMKGHSHVYWYRQLPEEGLKFMVYLQKENIIDESGMPKERFSAEFPKEGPSILRIQQVVRGDSAAYFCASSPDRGAYEQYFGPGTRLTVT.

This clone was found a few times. The chain joins TRBV19 to TRBJ1-1; no definite D call. Germline V gives CDR1 LNHDA, CDR2 SQIVND (reference sequence). V was trimmed by 5 bases and J by 3 bases, leaving 13 bases between them. The CDR3 loop spans 14 amino acids. CDR3: CASSLSSPYTEAFF. The CDR3 nucleotides read TGTGCCAGTAGTCTCTCAAGCCCCTACACTGAAGCTTTCTTT.

This clone has more than one count but fewer than ten. The chain is built from TRBV7-6 and TRBJ1-2, with 8 bases lining up with TRBD1. The germline gives CDR1 SGHVS, CDR2 FNYEAQ. The CDR3 is 18 residues long. The trim removed 0 bases at V and 2 bases at J, leaving 11 bases unmatched. The CDR3 sequence is CASSLAVADRVSNYGYTF. For the CDR3, the DNA is TGTGCCAGCAGCTTAGCGGTGGCGGACAGGGTGTCGAACTATGGCTACACCTTC.

This clone was counted only a few times. The V gene is TRBV5-4, the J gene TRBJ2-3, with D perhaps matching TRBD1 (6 bases). The V gene lost 1 base and the J gene lost 2 bases, with 8 bases spanning the gap. Germline V gene lookup returns CDR1 SGHNT and CDR2 YYREEE (reference sequence). There are 14 residues in the CDR3. This CDR3 is CASSLTGHTDTQYF. The CDR3 bases are TGTGCCAGCAGCTTGACGGGACACACAGATACGCAGTATTTT.

This clone was detected only a few times. The gene calls are TRBV5-4 and TRBJ1-2; no clear D gene. This CDR3 region has 13 residues. With 4 bases removed from V and 3 bases from J, the gap between germline ends came to 10 bases. Per germline, CDR1 SGHNT and CDR2 YYREEE (reference sequence). The chain's CDR3 is CASSKTGDYGYTF. CDR3 DNA sequence: TGTGCCAGCAGCAAAACCGGGGACTATGGCTACACCTTC.

The rearrangement joins TRBV7-9 to TRBJ2-7; a possible D gene is TRBD1 (6 bases). Germline loops: CDR1 SEHNR, CDR2 FQNEAQ (reference sequence). Trimming shortened V by 5 bases and J by 6 bases, and 11 bases separated the two germline ends. The CDR3 spans 12 residues. The CDR3 loop reads CASSPWTAEQYF. As DNA, the CDR3 is TGTGCCAGCAGCCCGTGGACAGCCGAGCAGTACTTC.

As to this clone: This sample also contains other DNA sequences that code for the same CDR3. J is TRBJ2-3 and V is TRBV6-5, with D hard to call. Trimming stripped 0 bases from V and 0 bases from J, with 4 bases between. Germline CDR1 MNHEY, CDR2 SVGAGI. The CDR3 loop spans 14 amino acids. The CDR3 is CASSYSTSTDTQYF. The CDR3 nucleotides are TGTGCCAGCAGTTACTCGACTAGCACAGATACGCAGTATTTT.

There are a few counts of this clone. The chain couples TRBV23-1 to TRBJ1-2, with D perhaps matching TRBD1 (6 bases). TRBV23-1 counts as an open reading frame of uncertain function. With 3 bases removed from V and 8 bases from J, the gap between germline ends came to 16 bases. This CDR3 is built from 14 residues. CDR3 coding DNA: TGCGCCAGCAGTCAGTCCAGGGACATGGGGGGCTACACCTTC. Translated, it gives CASSQSRDMGGYTF.

The rearrangement links TRBV18 to TRBJ2-1, with D possibly being TRBD1 or TRBD2 (5 bases each). Germline loops: CDR1 KGHSH, CDR2 LQKENI. The CDR3 has 13 amino acids. The V and J ends lost 2 bases and 6 bases respectively, with 8 bases between them. In nucleotides, the CDR3 is TGTGCCAGCTCACCAGGGACCACCAATGAGCAGTTCTTC. Translated: CASSPGTTNEQFF.

The genes are TRBV7-2 and TRBJ2-7; D tentatively reads TRBD1 or TRBD2 (7 bases each). V was pared by 3 bases and J by 5 bases, with 20 bases between. CDR3 length equals 16 residues. From germline, CDR1 is SGHTA and CDR2 FQGNSA. The CDR3 DNA reads as TGTGCCAGCAGCTTCAGGGGGAGGGGTAGTCTCCACGAGCAGTACTTC. Residues: CASSFRGRGSLHEQYF. Full variable domain (missing parts from reference TRBV7-2 and TRBJ2-7): GAGVSQSPSNKVTEKGKDVELRCDPISGHTALYWYRQSLGQGLEFLIYFQGNSAPDKSGLPSDRFSAERTGGSVSTLTIQRTQQEDSAVYLCASSFRGRGSLHEQYFGPGTRLTVT.

The chain joins TRBV9 to TRBJ2-5; a possible D gene is TRBD1 (5 bases). Germline loops: CDR1 SGDLS, CDR2 YYNGEE. CDR3 length: 14 amino acids. V was clipped by 0 bases and J by 0 bases, with 6 bases between them. CDR3 DNA sequence: TGTGCCAGCAGCGTAGCAGGGAACCAAGAGACCCAGTACTTC. This encodes CASSVAGNQETQYF.

This clone was seen only a few times. The genes are TRBV10-3 and TRBJ2-1; TRBD2 agrees at 12 bases. Germline CDR1 is ENHRY and CDR2 is SYGVKD. Trimming at V came to 6 bases and at J to 8 bases, leaving 8 bases not matched to a gene. CDR3 length: 15 amino acids. The CDR3 reads CAIRSLAGGPDEQFF. The CDR3 DNA sequence: TGTGCCATCAGATCGCTAGCGGGGGGGCCCGATGAGCAGTTCTTC.

V usage is TRBV13 and J usage is TRBJ2-7, with 7 bases identical to TRBD2. This CDR3 spans 17 amino acids. Germline V CDR1 and CDR2: PRHDT, FYEKMQ (reference sequence). The V and J ends lost 1 base and 0 bases, in that order; junction bases with no gene match: 9. The CDR3, as DNA: TGTGCCAGCAGCTTAGTTGTCCTGGGGGGGAGCTCCTACGAGCAGTACTTC. This sequence encodes CASSLVVLGGSSYEQYF. The variable domain in full, completed from reference TRBV13 and TRBJ2-7, reads AAGVIQSPRHLIKEKRETATLKCYPIPRHDTVYWYQQGPGQDPQFLISFYEKMQSDKGSIPDRFSAQQFSDYHSELNMSSLELGDSALYFCASSLVVLGGSSYEQYFGPGTRLTVT.

The chain links TRBV9 to TRBJ1-3; 10 nucleotides agree with TRBD1. Germline V gene sequence: CDR1 SGDLS, CDR2 YYNGEE. The CDR3 loop spans 18 amino acids. J gave up 2 bases and V 1 base, and 9 bases lay outside the gene matches. DNA for the CDR3: TGTGCCAGCAGCGTACGACCGGGACAGGGGCACACTGGAAACACCATATATTTT. Its translation: CASSVRPGQGHTGNTIYF.

This clone showed up just a few times. V is TRBV7-2 and J is TRBJ2-1, with 12 bases lining up with TRBD2. Per germline, CDR1 SGHTA and CDR2 FQGNSA. The CDR3 contains 17 residues. V shed 8 bases, J shed 4 bases, and the junction held 12 bases outside the gene matches. In DNA form, the CDR3 reads TGTGCCAGCGCCCCCCGACTAGCGGGGGCCAAGTACAATGAGCAGTTCTTC. Protein product: CASAPRLAGAKYNEQFF.

This rearrangement joins TRBV5-4 to TRBJ2-7, with D unresolved. The germline V gene has CDR1 SGHNT and CDR2 YYREEE (reference sequence). V was trimmed by 2 bases and J by 3 bases, leaving 18 bases between them. The CDR3 consists of 16 residues. The chain's CDR3 is CASSFTTLFVRYEQYF. Here the CDR3 DNA reads TGTGCCAGCAGCTTTACAACACTGTTCGTTCGCTACGAGCAGTACTTC.

The rearrangement joins TRBV19 to TRBJ1-5; 9 nucleotides agree with TRBD1. The germline CDR1 and CDR2 sequences are LNHDA and SQIVND (reference sequence). V gave up 7 bases and J gave up 4 bases; unmatched junction bases: 11. There are 16 residues in the CDR3. The CDR3: CASKTGGIGSNQPQHF. DNA for the CDR3: TGTGCCAGTAAAACAGGGGGCATTGGGAGTAATCAGCCCCAGCATTTT.

The chain links TRBV2 to TRBJ2-7; D is possibly TRBD1 (5 bases). Deletions cut 6 bases from V and 0 bases from J, with 12 bases between. This CDR3 comprises 14 residues. Germline CDR1 and CDR2: SNHLY and FYNNEI. CDR3 sequence reads: CASRIDRSSYEQYF. CDR3 bases: TGTGCCAGCAGGATTGACAGAAGCTCCTACGAGCAGTACTTC.